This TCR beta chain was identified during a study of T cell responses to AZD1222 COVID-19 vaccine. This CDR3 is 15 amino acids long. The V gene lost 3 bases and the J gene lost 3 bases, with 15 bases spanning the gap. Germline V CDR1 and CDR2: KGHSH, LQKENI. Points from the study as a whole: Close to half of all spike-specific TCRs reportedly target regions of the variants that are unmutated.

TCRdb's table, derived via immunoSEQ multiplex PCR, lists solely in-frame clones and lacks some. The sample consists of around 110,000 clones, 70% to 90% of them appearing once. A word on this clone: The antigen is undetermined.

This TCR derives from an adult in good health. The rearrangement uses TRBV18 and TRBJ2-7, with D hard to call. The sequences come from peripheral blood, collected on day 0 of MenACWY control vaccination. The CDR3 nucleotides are TGTGCCAGCTCACCTCAGAGGACCTCGGTCTACGAGCAGTACTTC. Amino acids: CASSPQRTSVYEQYF.